The clone carrying this T cell receptor beta chain came up a few times. The sample originates from a study of graft-versus-host responses after intestinal transplantation. Some clones are missing from TCRdb's copy, which holds only in-frame ones; the method was immunoSEQ multiplex PCR. The top ten hold over 0.9% of the sample, which has some 21,000 clones, 55% to 70% seen once. The authors seeded some 200,000 CFSE-labeled responder cells together with some 200,000 irradiated stimulator cells tagged with violet dye. Post-reaction sorting isolated proliferating CFSE-low CD3+CD4+ and CD3+CD8+ responders. The CDR3 contains 15 residues. V gave up 1 base and J gave up 4 bases, with 11 bases separating them. Germline lookup yields CDR1 SGHRS and CDR2 YFSETQ.

The input for sequencing was alloreactive CD4+ T cells from a mixed lymphocyte reaction culture, taken before intestinal transplant. Stated subset: CFSE-low proliferating T cells sorted from roughly six-day pre-transplant mixed lymphocyte reaction (GvH or HvG direction). J is TRBJ2-2 and V is TRBV5-1; D gene uncertain. This clonotype was obtained from a human patient who received an intestinal transplant. In DNA, the CDR3 is TGCGCCAGCAGCTTGAGTACTATTCTCACCGGGGAGCTGTTTTTT. This codes for CASSLSTILTGELFF.